The 10 T cell receptor beta chains below all came from one sample that was sequenced in a study of spatial heterogeneity in lung cancer. A single record per CDR3 protein comes from TCRdb applying MiXCR to the 5' RACE reads. This sample yields tens of thousands of distinct CDR3 sequences, of which less than 5.5% are seen a single time; 20% to 30% belongs to the top ten. Noted time point: sample taken at primary tumor resection. Extraction of whole RNA from tumor, nontumor lung or frozen PBMC preceded unsorted sequencing. Sequencing was performed on PBMCs, taken at surgery. Receptor source: a female donor with early-stage non-small cell lung cancer.

This clonotype was seen at least ten times. The rearrangement uses TRBV9 and TRBJ2-1; 7 nucleotides line up with TRBD1. V lost 4 bases, J lost 3 bases, and 1 base stayed unmatched. Per the germline V gene, CDR1 is SGDLS and CDR2 is YYNGEE. There are 13 residues in the CDR3. The CDR3 loop reads CASSRQGYNEQFF. CDR3 coding DNA: TGTGCCAGCAGCCGACAGGGCTACAATGAGCAGTTCTTC.

The chain's CDR3 is CASSLGRGGIQETQYF. In nucleotides, the CDR3 is TGCGCCAGCAGCTTGGGCCGCGGGGGCATCCAAGAGACCCAGTACTTC. This chain joins TRBV5-1 and TRBJ2-5, with D maybe TRBD2 (7 bases). The CDR3 consists of 16 residues. The V end lost 0 bases, the J end lost 1 base, and 13 bases lay between the germline ends. The germline V gene has CDR1 SGHRS and CDR2 YFSETQ.

This clonotype showed up many times. V is TRBV27 and J is TRBJ2-1; 12 bases agree with TRBD2. V lost 5 bases to trimming and J lost 7 bases; unmatched junction nucleotides: 12. Germline loops: CDR1 MNHEY, CDR2 SMNVEV (reference sequence). The CDR3 spans 17 residues. Here the CDR3 reads CASSPPSLAGGPNEQFF. DNA for the CDR3: TGTGCCAGCAGTCCCCCTTCCCTAGCGGGGGGGCCGAATGAGCAGTTCTTC.

Note on this clonotype: One base away lies a much larger clone, so this may be a sequencing read error. The chain has TRBV30 and TRBJ1-2; 8 bases match TRBD1. This CDR3 has 13 residues. V lost 4 bases to trimming and J lost 7 bases; unmatched junction nucleotides: 8. The germline V gene encodes CDR1 GTSNPN and CDR2 SVGIG (reference sequence). The CDR3 spells CAWIKDRVCGYTF. Written as DNA, the CDR3 is TGTGCCTGGATCAAGGACAGGGTCTGTGGCTACACCTTC. Full variable domain (missing parts from reference TRBV30 and TRBJ1-2): SQTIHQWPATLVQPVGSPLSLECTVEGTSNPNLYWYRQAAGRGLQLLFYSVGIGQISSEVPQNLSASRPQDRQFILSSKKLLLSDSGFYLCAWIKDRVCGYTFGSGTRLTVV.

This clonotype was picked up many times. V usage is TRBV15 and J usage is TRBJ2-6; no definite D call. The germline V and J ends were trimmed by 0 bases and 0 bases, with 3 bases remaining between them. Germline V gene sequence: CDR1 LNHNV, CDR2 YYDKDF (reference sequence). This CDR3 comprises 15 residues. CDR3 loop: CATSRDNSGANVLTF. The CDR3 bases are TGTGCCACCAGCAGAGACAACTCTGGGGCCAACGTCCTGACTTTC.

The table lists this clonotype with many counts. The chain joins TRBV11-2 to TRBJ1-4; unclear D gene. The CDR3 has 14 amino acids. V lost 3 bases to trimming and J lost 11 bases, with 16 bases between them. Germline V gives CDR1 SGHAT, CDR2 FQNNGV. The CDR3 DNA is TGTGCCAGCAGCTTGGACGGGCCGCAGCAGAAACTGTTTTTT. This translates into CASSLDGPQQKLFF.

This clonotype was detected many times. This sequence joins TRBV28 and TRBJ2-1; D gene uncertain. The germline V gene has CDR1 MDHEN and CDR2 SYDVKM. Trimming left V 4 bases short and J 2 bases short, with 15 bases between. The CDR3 sequence is 16 residues long. The CDR3 region is CASSSTMDGTYNEQFF. In nucleotides, the CDR3 is TGTGCCAGCAGTTCCACAATGGACGGTACCTACAATGAGCAGTTCTTC.

The sample holds many counts of this clonotype. The chain recombines TRBV2 with TRBJ2-3; 11 bases align to TRBD2. The CDR3 runs to 15 residues. The V segment lost 5 bases and the J segment 4 bases; nucleotides outside the gene matches: 5. The germline CDR1 and CDR2 sequences are SNHLY and FYNNEI. The CDR3 reads CASSFSGGAADTQYF. DNA of the CDR3: TGTGCCAGCAGTTTTAGCGGGGGGGCAGCAGATACGCAGTATTTT.

This clonotype has a count of ten or more. The chain links TRBV19 to TRBJ1-5; the match to TRBD1 covers 7 bases. This CDR3 is built from 15 residues. The V gene's germline CDR1 is LNHDA and CDR2 SQIVND (reference sequence). With V trimmed by 6 bases and J by 3 bases, 8 bases remained unmatched. The CDR3 spells CASRQDRAVNQPQHF. The CDR3 coding sequence is TGTGCCAGTAGGCAAGACAGGGCGGTCAATCAGCCCCAGCATTTT.

A word on this clonotype: Possible read error: a much larger clone is one base away. Since no conserved phenylalanine or tryptophan closes the CDR3, a read error is the likely cause. V usage is TRBV28 and J usage is TRBJ1-1; D is perhaps TRBD1 (5 bases). The CDR3 is made up of 13 amino acids. Per germline, CDR1 MDHEN and CDR2 SYDVKM. Trimming took off 3 bases at V and 7 bases at J, with 12 bases between the two ends. DNA of the CDR3: TGTGCCAGCAGTTTGTATAGCAGGGATGAAGCTTTCCTT. Translation: CASSLYSRDEAFL.